This record concerns one T cell receptor beta chain sequence. Its antigen is still unknown. Blood CD8+ and CD4+ T cells underwent high-throughput TCR beta sequencing. While CD8+ and CD4+ T cells were isolated negatively, TEMRA cells were enriched by FACS. CDR1 and CDR2 from the germline V gene are MNHNS and SASEGT. The CDR3 extends over 13 amino acids. V shed 0 bases and J 6 bases; nucleotides not matched to a gene: 1. The record originates from a study of CD8 T cells in Susac syndrome. cDNA came from approximately 0.5 to 1 ug RNA primed by random hexamers. An immunoSEQ multiplex PCR amplified TCR beta CDR3 over 54 Vbeta and 13 Jbeta. One entry per CDR3 protein, called by TCRdb with MiXCR from the immunoSEQ multiplex PCR reads. The sample consists of about 80,000 distinct CDR3 sequences, around 94% of them appearing once. Study findings and constraints: Only a relatively small number of individuals were included in the TCR sequencing and HLA analysis.

The sample consisted of CD8+ T cells from PBMCs. This chain joins TRBV6-1 and TRBJ2-7; TRBD2 agrees at 8 bases. The receptor was isolated from a human donor in good health. The CDR3 DNA sequence: TGTGCCAGCAGTGAAGCTCGGGGGGGCGAGCAGTACGTC. Translating gives CASSEARGGEQYV.